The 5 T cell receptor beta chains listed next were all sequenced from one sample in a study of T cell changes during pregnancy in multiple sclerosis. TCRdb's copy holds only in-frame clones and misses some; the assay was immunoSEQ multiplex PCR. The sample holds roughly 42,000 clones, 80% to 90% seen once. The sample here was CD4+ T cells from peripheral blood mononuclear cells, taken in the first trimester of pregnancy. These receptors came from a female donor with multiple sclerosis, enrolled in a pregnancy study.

The CDR3 nucleotides are TGTGCCAGCAGTGCCGTCACGACTTCTTTCTATGGCTACACCTTC. The encoded protein is CASSAVTTSFYGYTF. The chain couples TRBV28 to TRBJ1-2; D remains unclear. Germline-derived CDR1 and CDR2 are MDHEN and SYDVKM. This CDR3 is built from 15 residues. V lost 5 bases and J lost 4, with 17 bases in between.

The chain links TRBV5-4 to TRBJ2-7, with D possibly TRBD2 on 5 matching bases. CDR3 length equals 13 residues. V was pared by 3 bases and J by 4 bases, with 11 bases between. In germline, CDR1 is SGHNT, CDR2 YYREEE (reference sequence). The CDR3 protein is CASSSGETYEQYF. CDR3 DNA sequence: TGTGCCAGCAGCTCCGGGGAAACTTACGAGCAGTACTTC.

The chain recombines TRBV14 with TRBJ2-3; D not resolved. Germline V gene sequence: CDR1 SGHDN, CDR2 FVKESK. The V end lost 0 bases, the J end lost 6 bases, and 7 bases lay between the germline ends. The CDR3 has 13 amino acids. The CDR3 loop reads CASSQDMGDTQYF. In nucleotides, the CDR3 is TGTGCCAGCAGCCAAGATATGGGCGATACGCAGTATTTT. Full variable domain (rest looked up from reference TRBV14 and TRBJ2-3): EAGVTQFPSHSVIEKGQTVTLRCDPISGHDNLYWYRRVMGKEIKFLLHFVKESKQDESGMPNNRFLAERTGGTYSTLKVQPAELEDSGVYFCASSQDMGDTQYFGPGTRLTVL.

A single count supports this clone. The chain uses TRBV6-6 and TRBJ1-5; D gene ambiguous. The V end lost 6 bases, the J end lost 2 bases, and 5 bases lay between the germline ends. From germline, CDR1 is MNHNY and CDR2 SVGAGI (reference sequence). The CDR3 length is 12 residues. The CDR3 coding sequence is TGTGCCAGCAGGGAGCGCAATCAGCCCCAGCATTTT. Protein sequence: CASRERNQPQHF.

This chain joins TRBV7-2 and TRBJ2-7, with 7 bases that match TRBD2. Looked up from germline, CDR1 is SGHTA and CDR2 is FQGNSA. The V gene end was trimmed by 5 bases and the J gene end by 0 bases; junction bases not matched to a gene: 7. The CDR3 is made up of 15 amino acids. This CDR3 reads CASSPGRGSSYEQYF. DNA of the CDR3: TGTGCCAGCAGCCCCGGGCGCGGGAGCTCCTACGAGCAGTACTTC.